The sequence of this T cell receptor beta chain was determined in a study of early T cells in non-severe SARS-CoV-2 infection. This clonotype was seen a handful of times. TCRdb processed the 5' RACE reads anew with MiXCR; each CDR3 protein has one entry. In the table there are roughly 56,000 distinct CDR3 sequences, over 9.5% of which are singletons. The sequenced sample was whole blood. The TCR was taken from an adult who was a healthcare worker with PCR-confirmed SARS-CoV-2 infection or an uninfected control (not recorded which).

The CDR3 DNA is TGTGCCAGCGGACTAGCAGGCTACAATGAGCAGTTCTTC. Its protein is CASGLAGYNEQFF. The genes are TRBV7-2 and TRBJ2-1; 8 bases map to TRBD2. The germline V gene has CDR1 SGHTA and CDR2 FQGNSA. CDR3 size: 13 residues. V shed 8 bases, J shed 3 bases, and the junction held 3 bases outside the gene matches.